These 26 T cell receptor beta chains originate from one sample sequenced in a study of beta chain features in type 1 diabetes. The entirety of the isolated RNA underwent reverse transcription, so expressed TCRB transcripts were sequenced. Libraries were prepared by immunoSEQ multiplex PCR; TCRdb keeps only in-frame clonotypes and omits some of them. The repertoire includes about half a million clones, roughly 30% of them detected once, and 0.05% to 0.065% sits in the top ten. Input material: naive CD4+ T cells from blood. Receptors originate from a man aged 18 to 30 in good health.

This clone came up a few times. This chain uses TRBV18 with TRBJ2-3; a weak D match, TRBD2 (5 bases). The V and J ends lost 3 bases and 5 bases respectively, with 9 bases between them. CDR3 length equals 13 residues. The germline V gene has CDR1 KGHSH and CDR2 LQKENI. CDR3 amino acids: CASSPLARDTQYF. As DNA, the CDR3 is TGTGCCAGCTCACCTCTAGCTAGAGATACGCAGTATTTT. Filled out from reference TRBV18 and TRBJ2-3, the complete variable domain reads NAGVMQNPRHLVRRRGQEARLRCSPMKGHSHVYWYRQLPEEGLKFMVYLQKENIIDESGMPKERFSAEFPKEGPSILRIQQVVRGDSAAYFCASSPLARDTQYFGPGTRLTVL.

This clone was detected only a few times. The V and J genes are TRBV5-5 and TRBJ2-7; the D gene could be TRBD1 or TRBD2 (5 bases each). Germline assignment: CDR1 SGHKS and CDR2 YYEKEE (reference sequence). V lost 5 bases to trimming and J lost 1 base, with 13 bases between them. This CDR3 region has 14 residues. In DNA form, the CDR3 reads TGTGCCAGCAGGACCGGGACGGGATCCTACGAGCAGTACTTC. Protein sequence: CASRTGTGSYEQYF.

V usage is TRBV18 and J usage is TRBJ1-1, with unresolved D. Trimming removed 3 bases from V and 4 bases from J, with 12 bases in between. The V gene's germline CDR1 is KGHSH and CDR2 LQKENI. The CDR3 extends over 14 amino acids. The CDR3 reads CASSPDLVITEAFF. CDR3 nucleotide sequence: TGTGCCAGCTCACCCGATCTGGTCATCACTGAAGCTTTCTTT.

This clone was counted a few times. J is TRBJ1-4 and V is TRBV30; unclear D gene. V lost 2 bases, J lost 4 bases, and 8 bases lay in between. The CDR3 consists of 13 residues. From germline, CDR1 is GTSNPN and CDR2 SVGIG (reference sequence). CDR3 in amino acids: CAWSYTRNEKLFF. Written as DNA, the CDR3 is TGTGCCTGGAGTTACACTCGTAATGAAAAACTGTTTTTT.

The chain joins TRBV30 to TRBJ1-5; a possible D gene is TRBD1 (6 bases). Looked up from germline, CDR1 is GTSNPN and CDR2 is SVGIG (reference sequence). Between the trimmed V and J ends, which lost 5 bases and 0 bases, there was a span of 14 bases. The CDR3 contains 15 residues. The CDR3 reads CAWSSGQSSNQPQHF. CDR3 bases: TGTGCCTGGTCCTCCGGACAGAGTAGCAATCAGCCCCAGCATTTT.

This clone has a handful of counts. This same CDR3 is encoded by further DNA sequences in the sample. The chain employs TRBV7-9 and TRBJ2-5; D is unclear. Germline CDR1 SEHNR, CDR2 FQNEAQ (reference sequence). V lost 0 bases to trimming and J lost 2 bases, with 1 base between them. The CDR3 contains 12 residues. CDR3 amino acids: CASSLAQETQYF. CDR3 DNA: TGTGCCAGCAGCTTAGCGCAAGAGACCCAGTACTTC.

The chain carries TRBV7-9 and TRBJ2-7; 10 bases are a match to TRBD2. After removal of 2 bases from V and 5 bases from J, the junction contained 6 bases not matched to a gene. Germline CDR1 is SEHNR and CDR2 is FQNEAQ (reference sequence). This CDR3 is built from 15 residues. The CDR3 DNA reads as TGTGCCAGCAGCTTACCCCCTAGCGGGAGTAACGAGCAGTACTTC. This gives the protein CASSLPPSGSNEQYF.

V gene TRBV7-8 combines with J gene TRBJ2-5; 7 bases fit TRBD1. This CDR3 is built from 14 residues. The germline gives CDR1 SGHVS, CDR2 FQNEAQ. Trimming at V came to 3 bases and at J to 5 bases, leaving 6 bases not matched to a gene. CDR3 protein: CASSLADRVETQYF. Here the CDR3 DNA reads TGTGCCAGCAGCTTGGCCGACAGGGTTGAGACCCAGTACTTC.

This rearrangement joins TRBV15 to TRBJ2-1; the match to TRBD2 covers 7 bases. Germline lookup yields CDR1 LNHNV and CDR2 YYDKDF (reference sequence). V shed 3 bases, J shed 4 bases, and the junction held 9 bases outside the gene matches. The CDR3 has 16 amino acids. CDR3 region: CATSSTRGGSYNEQFF. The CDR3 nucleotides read TGTGCCACCAGCAGCACTCGGGGCGGGAGTTACAATGAGCAGTTCTTC.

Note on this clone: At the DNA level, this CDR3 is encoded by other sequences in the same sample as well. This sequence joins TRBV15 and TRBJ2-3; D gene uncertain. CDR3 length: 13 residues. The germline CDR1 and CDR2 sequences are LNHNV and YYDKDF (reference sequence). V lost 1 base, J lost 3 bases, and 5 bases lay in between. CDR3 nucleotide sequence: TGTGCCACCAGCAGAGGGGGAACAGATACGCAGTATTTT. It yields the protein CATSRGGTDTQYF.

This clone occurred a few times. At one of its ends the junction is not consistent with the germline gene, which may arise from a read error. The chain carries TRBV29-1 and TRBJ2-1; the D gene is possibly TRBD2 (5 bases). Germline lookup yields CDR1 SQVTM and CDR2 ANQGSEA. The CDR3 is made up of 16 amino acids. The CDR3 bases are TGCAGCGTCGAAGGGCTAGCTTCAAAGTCCTACAATGAGCAGTTCTTC. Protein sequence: CSVEGLASKSYNEQFF.

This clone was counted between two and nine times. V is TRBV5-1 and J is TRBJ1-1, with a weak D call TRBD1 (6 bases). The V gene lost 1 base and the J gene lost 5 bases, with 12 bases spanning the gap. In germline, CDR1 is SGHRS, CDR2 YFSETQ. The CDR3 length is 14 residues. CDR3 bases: TGCGCCAGCAGCTTGTTGGCAGGGGAGACTGAAGCTTTCTTT. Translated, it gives CASSLLAGETEAFF.

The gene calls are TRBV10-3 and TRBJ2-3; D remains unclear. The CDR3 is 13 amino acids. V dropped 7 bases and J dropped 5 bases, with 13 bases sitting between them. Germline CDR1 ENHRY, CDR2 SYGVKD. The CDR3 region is CAITTGPQDTQYF. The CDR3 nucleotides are TGTGCCATCACCACCGGGCCTCAAGATACGCAGTATTTT.

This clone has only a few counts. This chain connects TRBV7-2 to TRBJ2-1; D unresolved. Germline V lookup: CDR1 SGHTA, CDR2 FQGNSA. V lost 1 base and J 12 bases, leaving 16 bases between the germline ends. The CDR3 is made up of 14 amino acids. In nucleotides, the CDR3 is TGTGCCAGCAGCTTAGACCAGATTAGAAGGGCGCAGTTCTTC. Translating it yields CASSLDQIRRAQFF.

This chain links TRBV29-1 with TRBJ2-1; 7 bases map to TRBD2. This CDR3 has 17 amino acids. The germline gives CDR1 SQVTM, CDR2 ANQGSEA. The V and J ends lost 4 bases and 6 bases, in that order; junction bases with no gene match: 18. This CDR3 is CSVVPLGLGGSGNEQFF. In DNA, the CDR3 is TGCAGCGTTGTGCCCCTCGGCCTAGGCGGGAGCGGCAATGAGCAGTTCTTC.

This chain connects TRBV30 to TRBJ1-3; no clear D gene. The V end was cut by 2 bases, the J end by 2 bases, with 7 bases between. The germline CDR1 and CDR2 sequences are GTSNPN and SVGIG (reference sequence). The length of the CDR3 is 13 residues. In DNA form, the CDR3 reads TGTGCCTGGAGTAGGACGCCTGGAAACACCATATATTTT. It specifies CAWSRTPGNTIYF.

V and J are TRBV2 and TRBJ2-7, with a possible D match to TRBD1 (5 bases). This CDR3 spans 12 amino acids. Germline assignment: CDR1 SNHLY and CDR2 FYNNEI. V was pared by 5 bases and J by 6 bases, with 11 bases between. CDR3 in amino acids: CASSKEGVEQYF. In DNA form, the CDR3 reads TGTGCCAGCAGTAAGGAAGGGGTCGAGCAGTACTTC.

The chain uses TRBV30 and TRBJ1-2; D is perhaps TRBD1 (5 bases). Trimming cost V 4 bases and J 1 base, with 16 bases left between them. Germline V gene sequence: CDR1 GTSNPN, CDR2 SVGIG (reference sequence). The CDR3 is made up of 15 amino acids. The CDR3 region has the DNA TGTGCCTGGATCCCTCGGGACGGACGTAACTATGGCTACACCTTC. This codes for CAWIPRDGRNYGYTF.

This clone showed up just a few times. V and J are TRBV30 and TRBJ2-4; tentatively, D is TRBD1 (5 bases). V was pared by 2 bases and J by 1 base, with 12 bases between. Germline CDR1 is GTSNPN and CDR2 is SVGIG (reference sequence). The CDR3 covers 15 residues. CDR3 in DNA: TGTGCCTGGAGTAATATAAGGGGCGCCAAAAACATTCAGTACTTC. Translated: CAWSNIRGAKNIQYF.

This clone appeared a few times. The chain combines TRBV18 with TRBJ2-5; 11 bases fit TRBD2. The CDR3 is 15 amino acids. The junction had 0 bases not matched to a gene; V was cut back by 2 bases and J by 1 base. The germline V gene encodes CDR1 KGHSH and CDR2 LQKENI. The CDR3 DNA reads TGTGCCAGCTCACCAACTAGCGGGAGCCAAGAGACCCAGTACTTC. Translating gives CASSPTSGSQETQYF.

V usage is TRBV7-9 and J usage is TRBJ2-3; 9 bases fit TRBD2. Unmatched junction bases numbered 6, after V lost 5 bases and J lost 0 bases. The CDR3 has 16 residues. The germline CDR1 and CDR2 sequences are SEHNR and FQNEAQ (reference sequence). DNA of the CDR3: TGTGCCAGCAGCCAAACCGGGACTAGCAGCACAGATACGCAGTATTTT. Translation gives CASSQTGTSSTDTQYF.

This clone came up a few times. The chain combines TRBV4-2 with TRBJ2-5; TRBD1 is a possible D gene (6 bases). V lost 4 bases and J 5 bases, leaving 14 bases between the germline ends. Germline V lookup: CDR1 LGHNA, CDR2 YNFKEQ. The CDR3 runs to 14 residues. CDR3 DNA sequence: TGTGCCAGCAGCCCCCCCTGGGACATCGAGACCCAGTACTTC. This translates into CASSPPWDIETQYF.

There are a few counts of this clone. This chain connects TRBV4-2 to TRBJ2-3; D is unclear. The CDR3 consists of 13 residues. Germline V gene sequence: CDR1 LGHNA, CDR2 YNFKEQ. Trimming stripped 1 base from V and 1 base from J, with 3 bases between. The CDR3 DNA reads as TGTGCCAGCAGCCAAGGGCGCACAGATACGCAGTATTTT. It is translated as CASSQGRTDTQYF.

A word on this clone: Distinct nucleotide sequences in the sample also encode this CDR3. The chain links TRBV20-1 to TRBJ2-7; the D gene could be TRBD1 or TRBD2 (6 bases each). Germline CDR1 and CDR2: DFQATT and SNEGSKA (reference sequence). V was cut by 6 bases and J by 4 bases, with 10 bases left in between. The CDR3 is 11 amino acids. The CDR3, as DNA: TGCAGTGCCCTAGGGGGGTACGAGCAGTACTTC. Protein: CSALGGYEQYF.

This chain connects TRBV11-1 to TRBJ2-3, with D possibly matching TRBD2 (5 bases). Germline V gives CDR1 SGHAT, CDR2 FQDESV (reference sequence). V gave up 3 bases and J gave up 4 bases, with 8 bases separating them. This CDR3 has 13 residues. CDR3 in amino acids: CASSFRGSDTQYF. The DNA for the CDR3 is TGTGCCAGCAGCTTCCGCGGGTCAGATACGCAGTATTTT. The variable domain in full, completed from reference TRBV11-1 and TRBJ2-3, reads EAEVAQSPRYKITEKSQAVAFWCDPISGHATLYWYRQILGQGPELLVQFQDESVVDDSQLPKDRFSAERLKGVDSTLKIQPAELGDSAMYLCASSFRGSDTQYFGPGTRLTVL.

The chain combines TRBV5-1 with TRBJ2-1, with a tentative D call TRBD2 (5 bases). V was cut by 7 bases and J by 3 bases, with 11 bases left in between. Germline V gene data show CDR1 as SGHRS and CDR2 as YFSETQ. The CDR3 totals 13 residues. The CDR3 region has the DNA TGCGCCAGCGCGGTTGAGGGCTACAATGAGCAGTTCTTC. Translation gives CASAVEGYNEQFF. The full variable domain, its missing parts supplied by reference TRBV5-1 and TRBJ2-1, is KAGVTQTPRYLIKTRGQQVTLSCSPISGHRSVSWYQQTPGQGLQFLFEYFSETQRNKGNFPGRFSGRQFSNSRSEMNVSTLELGDSALYLCASAVEGYNEQFFGPGTRLTVL.